This T cell receptor (beta chain) stems from a study of T cell responses to AZD1222 COVID-19 vaccine. Study as a whole: Second-dose groups at about 4 or about 12 weeks were pooled.

This table comes from immunoSEQ multiplex PCR, and its TCRdb copy is limited to in-frame clones, with some not included. The data hold 95,000 to 100,000 clones, with around 94% observed a single time. Overall study findings and caveats: When two AZD1222 doses had been given, Spike-specific TCR breadth and depth rose. Dominant CD4 TCR responses targeted spike regions 160-218 and 743-854. Within unmutated variant regions lay the reported targets of nearly half of spike-specific TCRs.

V lost 3 bases and J 4 bases, leaving 9 bases between the germline ends. CDR1 is WNHNN, CDR2 SYGVQD, per germline (reference sequence). There are 13 residues in the CDR3. About this clone itself: Its antigen is still unknown.

This sequence was found in an adult in good health. The sample consisted of peripheral blood, taken on day 0 of AZD1222 vaccination. The rearrangement joins TRBV10-1 to TRBJ1-1; the D gene is possibly TRBD1 (6 bases). The CDR3 region has the DNA TGCGCCAGCAGTGAACAGGGCCCCACTGAAGCTTTCTTT. It translates to CASSEQGPTEAFF.